What follows are 30 T cell receptor beta chains derived from one specimen sequenced in a study of cytomegalovirus exposure and HLA in healthy donors. Primers for the PCR totalled 60 Vbeta and 13 Jbeta. Sequencing used immunoSEQ multiplex PCR; TCRdb keeps in-frame clones, though not all of them. The sample includes 95,000 to 100,000 clones, around three quarters of them seen just once. Sequencing was done on a sample of PBMCs. The receptors stem from a man between 40 and 49 years old in good health and CMV-seronegative.

This chain uses TRBV5-4 with TRBJ2-5; 9 positions agree with TRBD2. Germline assignment: CDR1 SGHNT and CDR2 YYREEE (reference sequence). V shed 0 bases and J 5 bases; nucleotides not matched to a gene: 5. The CDR3 covers 15 residues. The CDR3 coding sequence is TGTGCCAGCAGCTTGGGACTAGCGGTCGAGGAGACCCAGTACTTC. Translation gives CASSLGLAVEETQYF.

The V and J genes are TRBV7-9 and TRBJ1-1; 9 positions match TRBD1. The CDR3 covers 16 residues. The V gene end was trimmed by 5 bases and the J gene end by 2 bases; junction bases not matched to a gene: 9. CDR1 SEHNR and CDR2 FQNEAQ come from the germline V gene (reference sequence). The CDR3 sequence: CASSGGDRAINTEAFF. In nucleotides, the CDR3 is TGTGCCAGCAGCGGTGGGGACAGGGCGATTAACACTGAAGCTTTCTTT.

This sequence joins TRBV19 and TRBJ1-5; 12 bases are shared with TRBD1. V lost 4 bases to trimming and J lost 5 bases; unmatched junction nucleotides: 6. The germline V gene has CDR1 LNHDA and CDR2 SQIVND (reference sequence). The CDR3 has 16 residues. The CDR3 coding sequence is TGTGCCAGTAGTACTCACGGGACAGGGGGCGATCAGCCCCAGCATTTT. It is translated as CASSTHGTGGDQPQHF.

This rearrangement joins TRBV11-2 to TRBJ1-1; D may be TRBD1 (5 bases). The V gene's germline CDR1 is SGHAT and CDR2 FQNNGV. The germline V and J ends were trimmed by 3 bases and 1 base, with 6 bases remaining between them. CDR3 length equals 13 residues. The CDR3 is CASSFRENTEAFF. The CDR3 region has the DNA TGTGCCAGCAGCTTCAGGGAGAACACTGAAGCTTTCTTT.

The V and J genes are TRBV9 and TRBJ1-2; 11 bases line up with TRBD1. Per germline, CDR1 SGDLS and CDR2 YYNGEE. V lost 3 bases and J lost 4; bases outside the gene matches: 5. The CDR3 consists of 15 residues. The CDR3 coding sequence is TGTGCCAGCAGCGCCGGGACAGGGGGACTCTATGGCTACACCTTC. This translates into CASSAGTGGLYGYTF. The complete variable domain, with remaining parts taken from reference TRBV9 and TRBJ1-2, reads DSGVTQTPKHLITATGQRVTLRCSPRSGDLSVYWYQQSLDQGLQFLIQYYNGEERAKGNILERFSAQQFPDLHSELNLSSLELGDSALYFCASSAGTGGLYGYTFGSGTRLTVV.

The V gene is TRBV7-3, the J gene TRBJ2-1; 8 bases align to TRBD2. The germline V gene encodes CDR1 SGHTA and CDR2 FQGTGA. Trimming took 3 bases from V and 8 from J; bases not matched to a gene: 3. This CDR3 region has 13 residues. CDR3 nucleotides: TGTGCCAGCAGCTTGGCGCGGGAGGATGAGCAGTTCTTC. This sequence encodes CASSLAREDEQFF.

The chain carries TRBV18 and TRBJ2-7, with D perhaps TRBD1 (5 bases). V dropped 0 bases and J dropped 4 bases, with 10 bases sitting between them. The germline V gene has CDR1 KGHSH and CDR2 LQKENI. The CDR3 loop spans 14 amino acids. CDR3 DNA: TGTGCCAGCTCACCACCCAGACAGAAATACGAGCAGTACTTC. Translation gives CASSPPRQKYEQYF.

J is TRBJ2-5 and V is TRBV6-1, with a possible D match to TRBD1 (7 bases). The V and J ends lost 5 bases and 5 bases respectively, with 12 bases between them. The CDR3 sequence is 13 residues long. Germline assignment: CDR1 MNHNS and CDR2 SASEGT. The CDR3 DNA reads TGTGCCAGCAGTCTGACAGGGAGGGAGACCCAGTACTTC. Translation gives CASSLTGRETQYF.

This clone was counted once. The chain combines TRBV7-2 with TRBJ2-5; perhaps TRBD2 as D (6 bases). The CDR3 has 15 residues. V was trimmed by 2 bases and J by 1 base, leaving 11 bases between them. The germline V gene has CDR1 SGHTA and CDR2 FQGNSA. CDR3 in DNA: TGTGCCAGCAGCTTAATGGTGGGGGGCCAAGAGACCCAGTACTTC. This codes for CASSLMVGGQETQYF.

A note on this clone: Sequence at one end of the junction differs from germline and may be a read error. The rearrangement joins TRBV28 to TRBJ1-2; TRBD1 matches 9 bases. The CDR3 is 17 amino acids. Germline V gene data show CDR1 as MDHEN and CDR2 as SYDVKM. The CDR3 DNA reads TGTGCCAGCAGTCCAACCGGGGGGGGACAGGGTAGTTATGGTTACACCTTC. It is translated as CASSPTGGGQGSYGYTF.

V gene TRBV19 combines with J gene TRBJ2-1; the D gene is possibly TRBD1 (6 bases). The V gene's germline CDR1 is LNHDA and CDR2 SQIVND (reference sequence). V lost 6 bases and J 7 bases, leaving 19 bases between the germline ends. This CDR3 is 15 amino acids long. The CDR3 reads CASRPQGYEGNEQFF. DNA of the CDR3: TGTGCCAGTAGGCCACAGGGATACGAGGGGAATGAGCAGTTCTTC.

The chain employs TRBV6-1 and TRBJ1-3, with no clear D. The CDR3 consists of 14 residues. V was trimmed by 5 bases and J by 4 bases, leaving 12 bases between them. Germline values: CDR1 MNHNS, CDR2 SASEGT. The CDR3 region has the DNA TGTGCCAGCAGTTATGATGCCCAGGGAAACACCATATATTTT. This translates into CASSYDAQGNTIYF.

This chain connects TRBV11-2 to TRBJ2-1, with 13 bases fitting TRBD2. The CDR3 consists of 15 residues. Germline CDR1 is SGHAT and CDR2 is FQNNGV. The V gene end was trimmed by 8 bases and the J gene end by 6 bases; junction bases not matched to a gene: 7. Written as DNA, the CDR3 is TGTGCCAGCGGACCGACTAGCGGGGGGTCCAATGAGCAGTTCTTC. Protein sequence: CASGPTSGGSNEQFF.

The chain is built from TRBV11-2 and TRBJ2-7, with 7 bases fitting TRBD1. Per germline, CDR1 SGHAT and CDR2 FQNNGV. This CDR3 comprises 14 residues. V gave up 4 bases and J gave up 0 bases; unmatched junction bases: 3. The CDR3 DNA sequence: TGTGCCAGCAGCTCGGACAGGTTCTCCTACGAGCAGTACTTC. It codes for CASSSDRFSYEQYF.

The J gene is TRBJ2-7, the V gene TRBV6-6, with D perhaps TRBD1 (6 bases). Germline CDR1 and CDR2: MNHNY and SVGAGI (reference sequence). This CDR3 contains 14 residues. V lost 4 bases, J lost 3 bases, and 13 bases lay in between. The CDR3 reads CASSSSEQGYEQYV. CDR3 nucleotide sequence: TGTGCCAGCAGTTCCTCGGAACAGGGCTACGAGCAGTACGTC.

The chain employs TRBV5-6 and TRBJ2-5, with D uncertain. Per germline, CDR1 SGHDT and CDR2 YYEEEE. V shed 0 bases and J shed 7 bases, with 10 bases lying between them. CDR3 length equals 13 residues. CDR3 in amino acids: CASSLEDPGTQYF. Here the CDR3 DNA reads TGTGCCAGCAGCTTGGAAGATCCGGGGACCCAGTACTTC.

This clone was detected a few times. The sample carries other DNA sequences with the same CDR3. The chain recombines TRBV28 with TRBJ2-3, with 7 bases lining up with TRBD2. CDR3 length: 14 amino acids. The V segment lost 3 bases and the J segment 1 base; nucleotides outside the gene matches: 1. The germline CDR1 and CDR2 sequences are MDHEN and SYDVKM. The CDR3 loop reads CASSFLAGTDTQYF. The CDR3, as DNA: TGTGCCAGCAGTTTTCTAGCGGGCACAGATACGCAGTATTTT.

Comment on this clone: At one of its ends the junction is not consistent with the germline gene, which may arise from a read error. The CDR3 is CSSSLVTSGGQQFF. The CDR3 nucleotides are TGTTCCAGCAGCTTAGTGACGAGCGGGGGTCAGCAGTTCTTC. This chain joins TRBV7-9 and TRBJ2-1; the match to TRBD2 covers 8 bases. Germline V gene sequence: CDR1 SEHNR, CDR2 FQNEAQ (reference sequence). The CDR3 totals 14 residues.

The chain is built from TRBV4-2 and TRBJ1-2; 8 bases map to TRBD1. The CDR3 sequence is 15 residues long. V dropped 0 bases and J dropped 4; count of bases not matched to a gene: 4. Germline V gives CDR1 LGHNA, CDR2 YNFKEQ. CDR3 amino acids: CASSQDNTGGYGYTF. The CDR3, as DNA: TGTGCCAGCAGCCAAGATAACACAGGGGGCTATGGCTACACCTTC.

The rearrangement uses TRBV10-1 and TRBJ1-5, with a weak D call TRBD1 (5 bases). The V gene lost 5 bases and the J gene lost 1 base, with 18 bases spanning the gap. The CDR3 covers 17 residues. CDR1 and CDR2 (germline): WNHNN, SYGVQD (reference sequence). This chain's CDR3 is CASSNPVPRESNQPQHF. CDR3 in DNA: TGCGCCAGCAGTAACCCCGTTCCCAGGGAAAGCAATCAGCCCCAGCATTTT.

The chain is built from TRBV4-2 and TRBJ2-1, with 12 nucleotides matching TRBD2. This CDR3 region has 16 residues. The trim removed 4 bases at V and 10 bases at J, leaving 11 bases unmatched. The V gene's germline CDR1 is LGHNA and CDR2 YNFKEQ. CDR3 nucleotides: TGTGCCAGCAGCCTATCCGGGACTAGCGGGTTACTGGAGCAGTTCTTC. Translation gives CASSLSGTSGLLEQFF.

V and J are TRBV7-8 and TRBJ2-2, with D maybe TRBD2 (5 bases). With 0 bases removed from V and 4 bases from J, the gap between germline ends came to 6 bases. Per the germline V gene, CDR1 is SGHVS and CDR2 is FQNEAQ. The CDR3 has 14 amino acids. This CDR3 reads CASSLAGSTGELFF. In DNA form, the CDR3 reads TGTGCCAGCAGCTTAGCGGGGAGCACCGGGGAGCTGTTTTTT. Supplemented by reference TRBV7-8 and TRBJ2-2, the full variable domain reads GAGVSQSPRYKVAKRGQDVALRCDPISGHVSLFWYQQALGQGPEFLTYFQNEAQLDKSGLPSDRFFAERPEGSVSTLKIQRTQQEDSAVYLCASSLAGSTGELFFGEGSRLTVL.

The V call is TRBV4-3, the J call TRBJ1-2; D call uncertain. The CDR3 has 14 amino acids. Trimming removed 1 base at V and 2 bases at J, with 8 bases between. CDR1 and CDR2 from the germline V gene are LGHNA and YSLEER. The DNA for the CDR3 is TGCGCCAGCAGCCAAGGCGACGGGAACTATGGCTACACCTTC. Translated: CASSQGDGNYGYTF.

This chain uses TRBV6-6 with TRBJ1-2; D gene unclear. The V gene lost 4 bases and the J gene lost 2 bases, with 14 bases spanning the gap. The germline CDR1 and CDR2 sequences are MNHNY and SVGAGI (reference sequence). The CDR3 spans 15 residues. CDR3 bases: TGTGCCAGCAGTTTTGCCCCGACTTCCAACTATGGCTACACCTTC. Protein product: CASSFAPTSNYGYTF.

This clone has only one observation. V usage is TRBV5-6 and J usage is TRBJ2-3; TRBD1 agrees at 9 bases. The V and J ends lost 3 bases and 4 bases, in that order; junction bases with no gene match: 6. CDR3 length equals 15 residues. The germline gives CDR1 SGHDT, CDR2 YYEEEE. For the CDR3, the DNA is TGTGCCAGCAGCTACCGGGACAGGGACCCAGATACGCAGTATTTT. This translates into CASSYRDRDPDTQYF.

The chain combines TRBV9 with TRBJ1-3; no definite D call. Trimming took off 1 base at V and 6 bases at J, with 17 bases between the two ends. Germline CDR1 SGDLS, CDR2 YYNGEE. The CDR3 is made up of 16 amino acids. CDR3 region: CASSVSPGGVENTIYF. The CDR3 nucleotides are TGTGCCAGCAGCGTATCGCCAGGAGGAGTCGAAAACACCATATATTTT.

This clone occurred a few times. This chain joins TRBV5-1 and TRBJ2-7, with a possible D match to TRBD2 (6 bases). The germline CDR1 and CDR2 sequences are SGHRS and YFSETQ. Trimming shortened V by 4 bases and J by 4 bases, and 9 bases separated the two germline ends. The CDR3 runs 12 residues. CDR3 nucleotides: TGCGCCAGCAGCGACGGGGGTTACGAGCAGTACGTC. Translating it yields CASSDGGYEQYV.

This clone was detected many times. V usage is TRBV2 and J usage is TRBJ1-1; TRBD1 is a possible D gene (6 bases). V gave up 0 bases and J gave up 7 bases, with 18 bases separating them. The CDR3 totals 16 residues. Germline CDR1 reads SNHLY; CDR2 reads FYNNEI. This CDR3 is CASSEAQLQGQGEAFF. DNA of the CDR3: TGTGCCAGCAGTGAAGCGCAATTGCAGGGGCAGGGTGAAGCTTTCTTT.

This clone was seen only a few times. The CDR3 DNA reads as TGTGCCAGCTCACCAACTTGGACTAGCGGTGGGTCGGGCGAGACCCAGTACTTC. It translates to CASSPTWTSGGSGETQYF. V is TRBV18 and J is TRBJ2-5, with 10 nucleotides matching TRBD2. This CDR3 has 18 amino acids. Germline assignment: CDR1 KGHSH and CDR2 LQKENI. Losses at the gene ends were 2 bases for V and 5 bases for J; bases not matched to a gene: 14.

The V call is TRBV13, the J call TRBJ1-2; the match to TRBD1 covers 7 bases. Germline CDR1 reads PRHDT; CDR2 reads FYEKMQ (reference sequence). V dropped 6 bases and J dropped 4; count of bases not matched to a gene: 5. This CDR3 is 13 amino acids long. CDR3 protein: CASRSTGAYGYTF. CDR3 bases: TGTGCCAGCAGGTCAACAGGGGCCTATGGCTACACCTTC.